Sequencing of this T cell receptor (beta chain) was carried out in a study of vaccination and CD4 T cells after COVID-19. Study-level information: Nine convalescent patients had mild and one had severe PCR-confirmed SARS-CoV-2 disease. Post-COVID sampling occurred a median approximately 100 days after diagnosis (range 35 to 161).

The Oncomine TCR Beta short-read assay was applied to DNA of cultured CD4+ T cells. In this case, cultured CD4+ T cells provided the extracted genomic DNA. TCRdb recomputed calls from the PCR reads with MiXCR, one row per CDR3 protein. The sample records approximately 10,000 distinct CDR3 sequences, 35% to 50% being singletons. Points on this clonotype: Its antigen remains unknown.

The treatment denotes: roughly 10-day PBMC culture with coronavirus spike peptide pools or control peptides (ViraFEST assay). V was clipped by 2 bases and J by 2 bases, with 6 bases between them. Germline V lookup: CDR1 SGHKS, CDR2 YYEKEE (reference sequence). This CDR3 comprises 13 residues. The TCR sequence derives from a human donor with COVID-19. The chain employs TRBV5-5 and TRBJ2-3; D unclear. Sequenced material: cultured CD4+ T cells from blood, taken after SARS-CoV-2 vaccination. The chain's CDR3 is CASSLRYTDTQYF. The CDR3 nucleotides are TGTGCCAGCAGCTTACGGTACACAGATACGCAGTATTTT.